These 7 T cell receptor beta chains originate from one sample sequenced in a study of cytomegalovirus exposure and HLA in healthy donors. PCR involved 60 Vbeta and 13 Jbeta primers. Generated by immunoSEQ multiplex PCR, the TCRdb table keeps only in-frame clones and is missing some. This table has approximately 130,000 clones, 84% appearing once. Sequencing was performed on PBMCs. The receptors come from a man aged 50 to 59 in good health and CMV-seronegative.

The gene calls are TRBV27 and TRBJ2-1; TRBD1 might be the D (5 bases). V lost 3 bases and J lost 3, with 9 bases in between. The CDR3 spans 14 residues. The germline V gene has CDR1 MNHEY and CDR2 SMNVEV (reference sequence). In DNA form, the CDR3 reads TGTGCCAGCAGTTTTGGACACCTCTACAATGAGCAGTTCTTC. It is translated as CASSFGHLYNEQFF.

The chain employs TRBV7-9 and TRBJ1-4; D unclear. Germline CDR1 and CDR2: SEHNR and FQNEAQ (reference sequence). The V gene lost 1 base and the J gene lost 9 bases, with 6 bases spanning the gap. The CDR3 spans 12 residues. Written as DNA, the CDR3 is TGTGCCAGCAGCTTAGGTGGCCAAAAACTGTTTTTT. As protein: CASSLGGQKLFF. The complete variable domain, with remaining parts taken from reference TRBV7-9 and TRBJ1-4, reads DTGVSQNPRHKITKRGQNVTFRCDPISEHNRLYWYRQTLGQGPEFLTYFQNEAQLEKSRLLSDRFSAERPKGSFSTLEIQRTEQGDSAMYLCASSLGGQKLFFGSGTQLSVL.

The chain joins TRBV11-2 to TRBJ2-1; TRBD2 aligns across 11 bases. There are 15 residues in the CDR3. The germline CDR1 and CDR2 sequences are SGHAT and FQNNGV. V gave up 4 bases and J gave up 8 bases; unmatched junction bases: 7. The CDR3 is CASSSSSGGGHEQFF. CDR3 DNA sequence: TGTGCCAGCAGCTCTAGTAGCGGGGGGGGTCATGAGCAGTTCTTC.

Regarding this clone: At one boundary the junction diverges from the germline segment, which might be a read error. V is TRBV9 and J is TRBJ1-2; 9 positions agree with TRBD1. This CDR3 comprises 13 residues. Germline V gives CDR1 SGDLS, CDR2 YYNGEE. In DNA form, the CDR3 reads TGTGCCAGCAGCGGGGGACAGGGCTATGACTACACCTTC. As protein: CASSGGQGYDYTF.

V and J are TRBV19 and TRBJ1-1, with 7 bases identical to TRBD1. The CDR3 is made up of 13 amino acids. V gave up 5 bases and J gave up 6 bases; unmatched junction bases: 6. In germline, CDR1 is LNHDA, CDR2 SQIVND (reference sequence). The CDR3 here is CASSQGGASEAFF. CDR3 in DNA: TGTGCCAGTAGTCAAGGGGGCGCCTCTGAAGCTTTCTTT.

The V gene is TRBV27, the J gene TRBJ2-7; 8 bases match TRBD1. The CDR3 is 15 residues long. Trimming removed 7 bases from V and 7 bases from J; junction bases left unmatched: 15. From germline, CDR1 is MNHEY and CDR2 SMNVEV (reference sequence). In nucleotides, the CDR3 is TGTGCCAGCACCTTCTCGGACAGGGCGGCGGGTGAGCAGTACTTC. Translation: CASTFSDRAAGEQYF.

The rearrangement links TRBV5-1 to TRBJ2-3; 11 bases line up with TRBD2. The CDR3 is made up of 16 amino acids. The germline gives CDR1 SGHRS, CDR2 YFSETQ. After removal of 0 bases from V and 2 bases from J, the junction contained 2 bases not matched to a gene. The CDR3 DNA reads as TGCGCCAGCAGCTTGGGGGGACTAGCGGCCACAGATACGCAGTATTTT. Protein: CASSLGGLAATDTQYF.